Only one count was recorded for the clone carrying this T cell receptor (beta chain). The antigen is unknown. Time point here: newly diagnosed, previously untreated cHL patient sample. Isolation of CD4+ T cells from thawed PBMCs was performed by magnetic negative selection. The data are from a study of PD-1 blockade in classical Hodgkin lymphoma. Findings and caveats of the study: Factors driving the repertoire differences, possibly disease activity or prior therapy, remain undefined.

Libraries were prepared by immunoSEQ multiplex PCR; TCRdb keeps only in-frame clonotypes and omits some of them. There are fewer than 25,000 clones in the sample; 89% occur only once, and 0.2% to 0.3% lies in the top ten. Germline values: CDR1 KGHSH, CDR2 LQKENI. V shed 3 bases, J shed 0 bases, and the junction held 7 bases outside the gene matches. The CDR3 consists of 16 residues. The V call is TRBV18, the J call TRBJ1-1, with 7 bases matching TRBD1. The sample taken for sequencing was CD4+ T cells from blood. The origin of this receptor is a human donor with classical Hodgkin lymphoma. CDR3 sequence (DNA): TGTGCCAGCTCACCTTGGACAGGAAGGTTGAACACTGAAGCTTTCTTT. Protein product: CASSPWTGRLNTEAFF.